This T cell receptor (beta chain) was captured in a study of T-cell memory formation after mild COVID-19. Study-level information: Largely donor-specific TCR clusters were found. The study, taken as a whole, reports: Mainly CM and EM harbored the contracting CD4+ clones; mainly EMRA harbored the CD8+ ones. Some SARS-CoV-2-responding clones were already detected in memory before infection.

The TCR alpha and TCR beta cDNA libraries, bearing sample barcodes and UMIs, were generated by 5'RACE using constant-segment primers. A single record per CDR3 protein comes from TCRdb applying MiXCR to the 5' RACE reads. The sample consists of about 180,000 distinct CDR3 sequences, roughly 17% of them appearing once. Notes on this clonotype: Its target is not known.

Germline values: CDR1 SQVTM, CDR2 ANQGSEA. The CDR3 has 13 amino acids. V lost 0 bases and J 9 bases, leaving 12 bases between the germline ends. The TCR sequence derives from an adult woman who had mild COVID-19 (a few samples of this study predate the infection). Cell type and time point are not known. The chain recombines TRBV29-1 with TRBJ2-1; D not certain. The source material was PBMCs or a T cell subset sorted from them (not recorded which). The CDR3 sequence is CSVEDFRATEQFF. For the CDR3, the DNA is TGCAGCGTTGAAGACTTTAGGGCGACTGAGCAGTTCTTC.